The 28 T cell receptor beta chains below all came from one sample that was sequenced in a study of T cell changes during pregnancy in multiple sclerosis. TCRdb's copy holds only in-frame clones and misses some; the assay was immunoSEQ multiplex PCR. The sample records some 68,000 clones, approximately 93% being singletons. This material consisted of peripheral blood, taken in the second trimester of pregnancy. The source of these receptors is a female donor with multiple sclerosis, enrolled in a pregnancy study.

This clone was recorded a few times. The V and J genes are TRBV7-9 and TRBJ2-7; 8 bases match TRBD1. With 5 bases clipped from V and 5 bases from J, the junction kept 8 bases outside the gene matches. Germline V lookup: CDR1 SEHNR, CDR2 FQNEAQ (reference sequence). This CDR3 is built from 14 residues. DNA of the CDR3: TGTGCCAGCAGCCCGTCGACAGGGGCGAACGAGCAGTACTTC. It translates to CASSPSTGANEQYF.

The V gene is TRBV6-5, the J gene TRBJ2-6, with no clear D. V gave up 4 bases and J gave up 2 bases, with 3 bases separating them. The CDR3 consists of 13 residues. Germline V gene data show CDR1 as MNHEY and CDR2 as SVGAGI. The CDR3 DNA reads TGTGCCAGCAGTTCTCCTGGGGCCAACGTCCTGACTTTC. This encodes CASSSPGANVLTF.

The genes are TRBV11-2 and TRBJ2-3, with a possible D match to TRBD2 (5 bases). The CDR3 length is 16 residues. Trimming removed 1 base at V and 0 bases at J, with 11 bases between. Germline lookup yields CDR1 SGHAT and CDR2 FQNNGV. The CDR3 protein is CASSLGGLSSTDTQYF. CDR3 sequence (DNA): TGTGCCAGCAGCTTAGGAGGACTCTCAAGCACAGATACGCAGTATTTT.

The chain carries TRBV2 and TRBJ1-1, with a tentative D call TRBD1 (6 bases). Per the germline V gene, CDR1 is SNHLY and CDR2 is FYNNEI. This CDR3 is 14 amino acids long. The V end was cut by 1 base, the J end by 7 bases, with 13 bases between. The CDR3, as DNA: TGTGCCAGCAGTGAAGTGACAGGCTACTATGAAGCTTTCTTT. Encoded protein: CASSEVTGYYEAFF.

This clone was seen a single time. The chain carries TRBV2 and TRBJ1-2, with TRBD1 as a possible D gene (5 bases). Deletions cut 4 bases from V and 0 bases from J, with 9 bases between. CDR1 and CDR2 from the germline V gene are SNHLY and FYNNEI. CDR3 length equals 14 residues. CDR3 nucleotides: TGTGCCAGCAGTGCGGGGGGTTCTAACTATGGCTACACCTTC. Translation gives CASSAGGSNYGYTF.

J is TRBJ2-1 and V is TRBV19; perhaps TRBD1 as D (6 bases). The germline gives CDR1 LNHDA, CDR2 SQIVND (reference sequence). The CDR3 has 15 residues. Trimming removed 6 bases from V and 3 bases from J, with 15 bases in between. This chain's CDR3 is CASSETGANYNEQFF. DNA of the CDR3: TGTGCCAGTAGCGAGACAGGAGCGAACTACAATGAGCAGTTCTTC.

The chain combines TRBV30 with TRBJ2-1; the match to TRBD2 covers 13 bases. This CDR3 has 17 residues. Trimming took 2 bases from V and 7 from J; bases not matched to a gene: 11. Germline V lookup: CDR1 GTSNPN, CDR2 SVGIG (reference sequence). In DNA form, the CDR3 reads TGTGCCTGGAGTACAGCCCGGACTAGCGGGAGTTCGAATGAGCAGTTCTTC. Translated: CAWSTARTSGSSNEQFF.

The J gene is TRBJ1-5, the V gene TRBV19; 7 bases agree with TRBD1. The CDR3 is 16 amino acids. V lost 2 bases to trimming and J lost 2 bases; unmatched junction nucleotides: 6. The V gene's germline CDR1 is LNHDA and CDR2 SQIVND (reference sequence). The CDR3 region has the DNA TGTGCCAGTAGTATATCCGACAGGGCGGGCAATCAGCCCCAGCATTTT. It yields the protein CASSISDRAGNQPQHF.

The V gene is TRBV30, the J gene TRBJ1-4; 11 bases agree with TRBD1. The CDR3 has 12 amino acids. Germline V lookup: CDR1 GTSNPN, CDR2 SVGIG (reference sequence). Trimming removed 5 bases from V and 11 bases from J; junction bases left unmatched: 4. The CDR3: CAWWTGGGKLFF. The DNA of the CDR3 is TGTGCCTGGTGGACAGGGGGCGGGAAACTGTTTTTT.

The J gene is TRBJ2-7, the V gene TRBV6-5; D possibly corresponds to TRBD2 (6 bases). The germline V and J ends were trimmed by 2 bases and 6 bases, with 17 bases remaining between them. Germline V gene lookup returns CDR1 MNHEY and CDR2 SVGAGI. This CDR3 has 15 amino acids. The CDR3 sequence: CASSYPQGGGGEQYF. The CDR3 nucleotides read TGTGCCAGCAGTTACCCCCAGGGAGGAGGCGGCGAGCAGTACTTC.

The chain couples TRBV19 to TRBJ1-5, with TRBD1 as a possible D gene (5 bases). Germline V gives CDR1 LNHDA, CDR2 SQIVND (reference sequence). The germline V and J ends were trimmed by 6 bases and 5 bases, with 14 bases remaining between them. This CDR3 contains 14 residues. The CDR3 DNA follows: TGTGCCAGTAGGAGAAGACAGCCAGATCAGCCCCAGCATTTT. Its translation: CASRRRQPDQPQHF. Using reference TRBV19 and TRBJ1-5 for the parts outside the CDR3, the full variable domain is DGGITQSPKYLFRKEGQNVTLSCEQNLNHDAMYWYRQDPGQGLRLIYYSQIVNDFQKGDIAEGYSVSREKKESFPLTVTSAQKNPTAFYLCASRRRQPDQPQHFGDGTRLSIL.

The chain recombines TRBV6-4 with TRBJ2-7; D remains unclear. Trimming took off 3 bases at V and 3 bases at J, with 6 bases between the two ends. The CDR3 spans 12 residues. Looked up from germline, CDR1 is MRHNA and CDR2 is SNTAGT. The CDR3 here is CASSESYYEQYF. For the CDR3, the DNA is TGTGCCAGCAGTGAGAGTTACTACGAGCAGTACTTC.

The chain combines TRBV30 with TRBJ1-4; 8 nucleotides line up with TRBD1. The CDR3 runs to 13 residues. CDR1 is GTSNPN, CDR2 SVGIG, per germline (reference sequence). Losses at the gene ends were 5 bases for V and 7 bases for J; bases not matched to a gene: 6. CDR3 DNA sequence: TGTGCCTGGGGACCGGGACAGGCTGAAAAACTGTTTTTT. It is translated as CAWGPGQAEKLFF.

V gene TRBV18 combines with J gene TRBJ1-2; D unclear. This CDR3 has 14 residues. V was pared by 3 bases and J by 6 bases, with 14 bases between. CDR1 KGHSH and CDR2 LQKENI come from the germline V gene. DNA for the CDR3: TGTGCCAGCTCACCGGCTTCCCCCCTCGATGGCTACACCTTC. Translated, it gives CASSPASPLDGYTF. Filled out from reference TRBV18 and TRBJ1-2, the complete variable domain reads NAGVMQNPRHLVRRRGQEARLRCSPMKGHSHVYWYRQLPEEGLKFMVYLQKENIIDESGMPKERFSAEFPKEGPSILRIQQVVRGDSAAYFCASSPASPLDGYTFGSGTRLTVV.

This chain joins TRBV30 and TRBJ1-2, with 11 bases aligning to TRBD1. V lost 5 bases, J lost 1 base, and 3 bases stayed unmatched. In germline, CDR1 is GTSNPN, CDR2 SVGIG (reference sequence). The CDR3 extends over 14 amino acids. The CDR3 DNA follows: TGTGCCTGGGGGGGACAGGGGGTTAACTATGGCTACACCTTC. Translated: CAWGGQGVNYGYTF.

J is TRBJ1-3 and V is TRBV19; 9 bases agree with TRBD1. The J segment lost 0 bases and the V segment lost 6 bases, leaving 0 bases of the junction unmatched. Germline assignment: CDR1 LNHDA and CDR2 SQIVND (reference sequence). The CDR3 spans 14 residues. Written as DNA, the CDR3 is TGTGCCAGTAGGGGACAGGGCTCTGGAAACACCATATATTTT. Protein sequence: CASRGQGSGNTIYF.

This clone has a handful of counts. The germline gene is not matched at one end of the junction; a read error may be the cause. This chain connects TRBV5-1 to TRBJ2-7; 9 nucleotides line up with TRBD1. From germline, CDR1 is SGHRS and CDR2 YFSETQ. This CDR3 region has 13 residues. CDR3 sequence: CASSLDRGYEQYF. The CDR3 DNA sequence: TGCGCCAGCAGTTTGGACAGGGGTTACGAGCAGTACTTC.

V is TRBV30 and J is TRBJ1-2; D is perhaps TRBD1 (5 bases). The V and J ends lost 0 bases and 7 bases respectively, with 18 bases between them. From germline, CDR1 is GTSNPN and CDR2 SVGIG (reference sequence). CDR3 length: 15 amino acids. CDR3 region: CAWSVPEGRGIGYTF. CDR3 nucleotides: TGTGCCTGGAGTGTACCGGAGGGGCGCGGGATTGGCTACACCTTC.

This clone was counted once. The chain combines TRBV6-1 with TRBJ2-7; 9 nucleotides align to TRBD2. Germline V CDR1 and CDR2: MNHNS, SASEGT. The V gene end was trimmed by 6 bases and the J gene end by 3 bases; junction bases not matched to a gene: 6. This CDR3 spans 14 amino acids. Written as DNA, the CDR3 is TGTGCCAGCAGGACGACTAGCGGTGGCTACGAGCAGTACTTC. Translated, it gives CASRTTSGGYEQYF.

The gene calls are TRBV2 and TRBJ1-2; 9 bases are a match to TRBD1. This CDR3 spans 15 amino acids. V lost 6 bases to trimming and J lost 4 bases; unmatched junction nucleotides: 9. Per germline, CDR1 SNHLY and CDR2 FYNNEI. For the CDR3, the DNA is TGTGCCAGCAGGTTACAGGGGGCGACCACCTATGGCTACACCTTC. This translates into CASRLQGATTYGYTF.

This rearrangement joins TRBV2 to TRBJ2-7; 8 bases align to TRBD1. The CDR3 is 15 residues long. J lost 0 bases, V lost 6 bases, and 7 bases had no gene match. Germline CDR1 reads SNHLY; CDR2 reads FYNNEI. For the CDR3, the DNA is TGTGCCAGCAGGACCGGGACAGGTGGCTCCTACGAGCAGTACTTC. It codes for CASRTGTGGSYEQYF. Based on the CDR3 plus reference TRBV2 and TRBJ2-7, the full variable domain is EPEVTQTPSHQVTQMGQEVILRCVPISNHLYFYWYRQILGQKVEFLVSFYNNEISEKSEIFDDQFSVERPDGSNFTLKIRSTKLEDSAMYFCASRTGTGGSYEQYFGPGTRLTVT.

The chain joins TRBV30 to TRBJ1-2; D ambiguous. V was shortened by 3 bases and J by 3 bases, with 11 bases between the two germline ends. The germline V gene has CDR1 GTSNPN and CDR2 SVGIG (reference sequence). This CDR3 comprises 13 residues. The CDR3 loop reads CAWSGIAHYGYTF. CDR3 nucleotide sequence: TGTGCCTGGAGCGGGATTGCCCACTATGGCTACACCTTC.

CDR3 loop: CASSVSGGYEQYF. The CDR3 DNA reads as TGTGCCAGCAGCGTTAGCGGGGGATACGAGCAGTACTTC. The chain carries TRBV9 and TRBJ2-7, with TRBD2 identical over 9 bases. Losses at the gene ends were 2 bases for V and 4 bases for J; bases not matched to a gene: 1. CDR1 is SGDLS and CDR2 is YYNGEE in the germline V gene. The CDR3 length is 13 residues.

This chain connects TRBV6-6 to TRBJ1-5; D call uncertain. CDR1 MNHNY and CDR2 SVGAGI come from the germline V gene (reference sequence). V lost 6 bases, J lost 9 bases, and 9 bases lay in between. The CDR3 is 11 residues long. CDR3 residues: CASSNVPPQHF. In nucleotides, the CDR3 is TGTGCCAGCAGCAATGTCCCGCCCCAGCATTTT.

J is TRBJ1-2 and V is TRBV6-5; possible D gene TRBD1, 5 bases. Germline V gives CDR1 MNHEY, CDR2 SVGAGI. The CDR3 length is 14 residues. V lost 10 bases and J 4 bases, leaving 19 bases between the germline ends. This chain's CDR3 is CATIGTGPFYGYTF. CDR3 DNA: TGTGCCACCATTGGAACAGGCCCGTTCTATGGCTACACCTTC.

This sequence joins TRBV11-2 and TRBJ2-1; D unresolved. Germline-derived CDR1 and CDR2 are SGHAT and FQNNGV. V dropped 3 bases and J dropped 0 bases, with 9 bases sitting between them. This CDR3 is built from 15 residues. The CDR3 protein is CASSFEMSSYNEQFF. The CDR3, as DNA: TGTGCCAGCAGCTTCGAAATGAGCTCCTACAATGAGCAGTTCTTC.

V usage is TRBV7-2 and J usage is TRBJ1-5; the D is unclear. Germline CDR1 reads SGHTA; CDR2 reads FQGNSA. CDR3 length: 14 amino acids. Trimming removed 5 bases at V and 5 bases at J, with 13 bases between. CDR3: CASSLKDWDQPQHF. The CDR3 DNA follows: TGTGCCAGCAGCCTCAAGGACTGGGATCAGCCCCAGCATTTT.

The rearrangement links TRBV14 to TRBJ1-1; D unresolved. V was shortened by 0 bases and J by 8 bases, with 4 bases between the two germline ends. This CDR3 has 11 residues. Germline loops: CDR1 SGHDN, CDR2 FVKESK. CDR3 nucleotides: TGTGCCAGCAGCCAAGACAGGGAAGCTTTCTTT. This sequence encodes CASSQDREAFF.